The clone carrying this T cell receptor beta chain was recorded only once. Sequence at one end of the junction differs from germline and may be a read error. With random hexamers, reverse transcription was performed on roughly 0.45 to 1 ug of RNA. An immunoSEQ multiplex PCR generated amplified TCR beta CDR3 products spanning 54 Vbeta and 13 Jbeta. TCRdb used MiXCR to reprocess the immunoSEQ multiplex PCR reads, holding one entry per CDR3 protein. The sample contains hundreds of thousands of distinct CDR3 sequences, 65% to 90% of which appear only once. The germline gives CDR1 MNHEY, CDR2 SMNVEV (reference sequence). The CDR3 loop spans 15 amino acids. This sample is drawn from a study of CD8 T cells in Susac syndrome.

This receptor was identified in a human donor with multiple sclerosis. Source material: CD8+ T cells from PBMCs. The chain joins TRBV27 to TRBJ2-7, with unresolved D. The CDR3 region is CANSFGSEYFYEQYF. The DNA for the CDR3 is TGTGCCAACAGTTTTGGCTCGGAGTACTTTTACGAGCAGTACTTC.